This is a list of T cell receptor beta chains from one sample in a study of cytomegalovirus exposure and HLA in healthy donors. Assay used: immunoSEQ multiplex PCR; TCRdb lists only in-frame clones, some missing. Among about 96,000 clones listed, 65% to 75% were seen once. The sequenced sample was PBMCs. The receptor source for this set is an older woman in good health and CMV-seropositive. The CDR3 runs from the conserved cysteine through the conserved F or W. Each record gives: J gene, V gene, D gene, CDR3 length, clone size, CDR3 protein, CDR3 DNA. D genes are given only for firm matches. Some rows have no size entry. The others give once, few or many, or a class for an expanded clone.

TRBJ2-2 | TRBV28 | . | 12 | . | CASSLPSGELFF | TGTGCCAGCAGTTTACCGTCCGGGGAGCTGTTTTTT
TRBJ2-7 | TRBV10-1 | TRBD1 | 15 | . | CASSGTGSRFYEQYF | TGCGCCAGCAGCGGGACAGGGTCCCGATTCTACGAGCAGTACTTC
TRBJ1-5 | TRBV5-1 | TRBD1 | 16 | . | CASSLGDRDGNQPQHF | TGCGCCAGCAGCTTGGGTGACAGGGACGGCAATCAGCCCCAGCATTTT
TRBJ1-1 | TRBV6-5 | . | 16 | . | CASSYVQGSMVTEAFF | TGTGCCAGCAGTTACGTGCAGGGGTCGATGGTTACTGAAGCTTTCTTT
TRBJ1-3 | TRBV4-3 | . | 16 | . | CASSQDVAVSGNTIYF | TGCGCCAGCAGCCAAGACGTGGCAGTCTCTGGAAACACCATATATTTT
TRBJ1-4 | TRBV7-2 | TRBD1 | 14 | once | CASSRGQSNEKLFF | TGTGCCAGCAGCCGGGGACAGTCTAATGAAAAACTGTTTTTT
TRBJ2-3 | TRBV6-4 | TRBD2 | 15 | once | CASSDRGGSTDTQYF | TGTGCCAGCAGTGATCGGGGGGGGAGCACAGATACGCAGTATTTT
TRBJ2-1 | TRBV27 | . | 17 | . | CASGLISAGRGKNEQFF | TGTGCCAGCGGCCTTATCAGCGCTGGGCGAGGGAAGAATGAGCAGTTCTTC
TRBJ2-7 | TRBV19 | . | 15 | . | CASSTRERDESEQYF | TGTGCCAGCAGCACCAGGGAAAGGGATGAGTCCGAGCAGTACTTC
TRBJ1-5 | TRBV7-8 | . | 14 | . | CASSSTWGGQPQHF | TGTGCCAGCAGCTCCACCTGGGGGGGACAGCCCCAGCATTTT
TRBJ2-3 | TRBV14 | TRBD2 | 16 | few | CASSQDLAGVTDTQYF | TGTGCCAGCAGCCAAGATCTAGCGGGCGTCACAGATACGCAGTATTTT
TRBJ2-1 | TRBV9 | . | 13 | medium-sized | CASSPSTSNEQFF | TGTGCCAGCAGCCCCTCAACCAGCAATGAGCAGTTCTTC
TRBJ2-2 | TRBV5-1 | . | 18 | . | CASSLLSGGAGNTGELFF | TGCGCCAGCAGCTTGTTATCGGGGGGCGCCGGGAACACCGGGGAGCTGTTTTTT
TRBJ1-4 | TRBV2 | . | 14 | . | CASSTGVTNEKLFF | TGTGCCAGCAGTACAGGTGTCACTAATGAAAAACTGTTTTTT
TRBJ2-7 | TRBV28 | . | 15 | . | CASSSSEEASYEQYF | TGTGCCAGCAGCTCTAGCGAGGAGGCTTCCTACGAGCAGTACTTC
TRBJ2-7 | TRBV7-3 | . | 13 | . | CASSPSPGGEQYF | TGTGCCAGCAGCCCATCGCCAGGGGGGGAGCAGTACTTC
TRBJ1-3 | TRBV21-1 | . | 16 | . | CASSQGPGGYGNTIYF | TGTGCCAGCAGCCAAGGCCCAGGGGGTTATGGAAACACCATATATTTT
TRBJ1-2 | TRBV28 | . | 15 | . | CASSYQGTTNYGYTF | TGTGCCAGCAGTTACCAGGGAACAACTAACTATGGCTACACCTTC
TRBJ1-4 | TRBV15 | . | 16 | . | CATSRDMAATNEKLFF | TGTGCCACCAGCAGAGATATGGCAGCAACTAATGAAAAACTGTTTTTT
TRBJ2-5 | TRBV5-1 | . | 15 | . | CASSPNGGGPETQYF | TGCGCCAGCAGCCCTAACGGAGGGGGCCCGGAGACCCAGTACTTC
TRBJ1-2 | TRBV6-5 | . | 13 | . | CASSPNPRGGYTF | TGTGCCAGCAGTCCAAATCCCCGGGGTGGCTACACCTTC
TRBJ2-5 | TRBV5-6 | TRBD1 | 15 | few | CASSRRRTGGETQYF | TGTGCCAGCAGCCGAAGACGGACAGGCGGGGAGACCCAGTACTTC
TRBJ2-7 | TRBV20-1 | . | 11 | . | CSARLSYEQYF | TGCAGTGCTAGACTCTCCTACGAGCAGTACTTC
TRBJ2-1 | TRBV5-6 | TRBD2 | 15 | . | CASSLPSGVYNEQFF | TGTGCCAGCAGCTTACCTAGCGGAGTTTACAATGAGCAGTTCTTC
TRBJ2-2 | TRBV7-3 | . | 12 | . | CASSSGTGELFF | TGTGCCAGCAGCTCAGGCACCGGGGAGCTGTTTTTT
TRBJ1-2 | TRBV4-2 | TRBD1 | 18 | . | CASSQDLGTGGFHYGYTF | TGTGCCAGCAGCCAAGATCTAGGGACAGGGGGCTTCCATTATGGCTACACCTTC
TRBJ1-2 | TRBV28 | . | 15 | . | CASSSPTGANYGYTF | TGTGCCAGCAGTTCACCGACAGGAGCTAACTATGGCTACACCTTC
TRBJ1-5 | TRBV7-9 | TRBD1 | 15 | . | CASSSGTGINQPQHF | TGTGCCAGCAGCTCCGGGACAGGGATCAATCAGCCCCAGCATTTT
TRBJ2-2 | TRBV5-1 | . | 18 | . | CASSYTSGTRRFTGELFF | TGCGCCAGCAGCTATACTTCCGGGACACGGAGATTCACCGGGGAGCTGTTTTTT
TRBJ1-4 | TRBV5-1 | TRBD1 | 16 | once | CASRYGQAATNEKLFF | TGCGCCAGCAGGTACGGACAGGCTGCAACTAATGAAAAACTGTTTTTT
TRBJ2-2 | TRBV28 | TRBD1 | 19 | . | CASSSLSPTGTGNTGELFF | TGTGCCAGCAGTTCCCTATCCCCTACCGGGACAGGGAACACCGGGGAGCTGTTTTTT
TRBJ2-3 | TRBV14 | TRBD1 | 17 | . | CASSQGSQGAYRDTQYF | TGTGCCAGCAGCCAAGGATCACAGGGGGCTTATCGGGATACGCAGTATTTT
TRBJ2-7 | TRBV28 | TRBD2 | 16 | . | CASTEGLAGKDYEQYF | TGTGCCAGCACCGAAGGACTAGCGGGAAAGGACTACGAGCAGTACTTC
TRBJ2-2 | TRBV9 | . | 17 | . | CASSVTGILSNTGELFF | TGTGCCAGCAGCGTAACCGGGATCCTATCGAACACCGGGGAGCTGTTTTTT
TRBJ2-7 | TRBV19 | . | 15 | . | CASRPVPGQTYEQYF | TGTGCCAGTCGCCCCGTTCCAGGCCAGACCTACGAGCAGTACTTC
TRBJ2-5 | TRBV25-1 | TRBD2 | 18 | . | CASSEGSWSGGLGETQYF | TGTGCCAGCAGTGAAGGTAGTTGGTCGGGAGGGTTAGGAGAGACCCAGTACTTC
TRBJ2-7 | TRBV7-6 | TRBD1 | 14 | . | CASSRDRASYEQYF | TGTGCCAGCAGCCGGGACAGGGCTTCCTACGAGCAGTACTTC
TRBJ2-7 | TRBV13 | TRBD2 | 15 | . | CASSRRGGPVYEQYF | TGTGCCAGCAGCAGACGGGGGGGGCCGGTCTACGAGCAGTACTTC
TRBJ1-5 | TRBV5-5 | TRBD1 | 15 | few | CASSATGGPHQPQHF | TGTGCCAGCAGCGCGACAGGGGGCCCCCATCAGCCCCAGCATTTT
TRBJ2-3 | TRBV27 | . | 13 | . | CASSLTRYDTQYF | TGTGCCAGCAGTTTGACTAGATACGATACGCAGTATTTT
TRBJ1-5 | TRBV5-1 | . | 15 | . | CASSPEGSAGQPQHF | TGCGCCAGCAGCCCGGAAGGCTCAGCGGGTCAGCCCCAGCATTTT
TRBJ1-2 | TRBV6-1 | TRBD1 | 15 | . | CASRPTGGENYGYTF | TGTGCCAGCAGACCCACAGGGGGCGAAAACTATGGCTACACCTTC
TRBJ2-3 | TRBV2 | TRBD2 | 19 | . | CASRATSGGAFSGTDTQYF | TGTGCCAGCAGGGCGACTAGCGGGGGAGCGTTCTCCGGCACAGATACGCAGTATTTT
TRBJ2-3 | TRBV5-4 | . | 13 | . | CASSFYITDTQYF | TGTGCCAGCAGCTTTTACATAACAGATACGCAGTATTTT
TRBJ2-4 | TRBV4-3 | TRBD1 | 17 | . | CASSQEITGAEANIQYF | TGCGCCAGCAGCCAAGAGATTACAGGGGCTGAGGCAAACATTCAGTACTTC